This is a list of T cell receptor beta chains from one sample in a study of tumor-infiltrating lymphocytes in localized non-small cell lung cancer. The protocol was immunoSEQ multiplex PCR, while the TCRdb copy is restricted to in-frame clones and leaves out a portion. The sample has some 15,000 clones, about 48% seen once; the top ten hold approximately 16%. The sequencing input was lung tumor tissue. The receptors shown here come from a human donor with non-small cell lung cancer. Each CDR3 is given with its conserved first and last residue. Fields, in order: V gene, clone size, J gene, CDR3 length, D gene, CDR3 DNA, CDR3 protein. The D gene is left open where the match is weak. For some rows the clone size is stated as once, few or many, or as a class when expanded; others skip it.

>TRBV6-5|-|TRBJ1-4|14|-
TGTGCCAGCAGTGCGCCGGGCCTTAATGAAAAACTGTTTTTT
CASSAPGLNEKLFF
>TRBV28|-|TRBJ1-2|17|TRBD1
TGTGCCAGCAGCTCTACCTCAACAGGGGAGGCGAACTATGGCTACACCTTC
CASSSTSTGEANYGYTF
>TRBV6-5|-|TRBJ1-1|14|-
TGTGCCAGCCGAAGGGGACTCTCGGGGACTGAAGCTTTCTTT
CASRRGLSGTEAFF
>TRBV7-2|-|TRBJ1-5|13|-
TGTGCCGCTGAGGACGCCCTCAATCAGCCCCAGCATTTT
CAAEDALNQPQHF
>TRBV6-4|-|TRBJ1-2|15|-
TGTGCCAGCAGTAGATTCCGGACAGATCTCATGGGCTACACCTTC
CASSRFRTDLMGYTF
>TRBV7-3|-|TRBJ2-7|13|TRBD1
TGTGCCAGCAGCTCGGACAGGGGCTACGAGCAGTACTTC
CASSSDRGYEQYF
>TRBV7-6|-|TRBJ2-7|13|-
TGTGCCAGCAGCTACGGACTTCACTACGAGCAGTACTTC
CASSYGLHYEQYF
>TRBV27|few|TRBJ1-4|16|TRBD1
TGTGCCAGCAGTTCACTCCGAGGGACAGGGAGCGAAAAACTGTTTTTT
CASSSLRGTGSEKLFF
>TRBV21-1|-|TRBJ2-1|14|-
TGTGCCAGCAGCAAGGGGGAGGGGGAGGGTGAGCAGTTCTTC
CASSKGEGEGEQFF
>TRBV7-3|medium-sized|TRBJ2-2|11|-
TGTGCCAGCAGGGGTGCCGGGGAGCTGTTTTTT
CASRGAGELFF
>TRBV10-3|few|TRBJ2-3|14|TRBD2
TGTGCCGTCGGGACTAGCGGGGCCACAGATACGCAGTATTTT
CAVGTSGATDTQYF
>TRBV7-9|-|TRBJ1-3|17|-
TGTGCCAGCAGCTTAAGGGGGATACGGGGCTCTGGAAACACCATATATTTT
CASSLRGIRGSGNTIYF
>TRBV19|few|TRBJ1-4|14|TRBD1
TGTGCCAGTAGAAAAGGGGGCGCGGTTGAAAAACTGTTTTTT
CASRKGGAVEKLFF
>TRBV4-1|-|TRBJ1-2|16|TRBD1
TGCGCCAGCAGCCCCCGAATCGGGCAGGGGGTACCAGGCTACACCTTC
CASSPRIGQGVPGYTF
>TRBV11-3|-|TRBJ2-2|15|TRBD1
TGTGCCAGCAGCATTACAGGGGTCGGGGCCGGGGAGCTGTTTTTT
CASSITGVGAGELFF
>TRBV12-5|-|TRBJ2-3|18|-
TGTGCTAGTGGACAAATTCGGGACGGGGAAAAAAGCACAGATACGCAGTATTTT
CASGQIRDGEKSTDTQYF
>TRBV7-9|many|TRBJ1-1|12|-
TGTGCCAGTCGAGCGGGGACGACTGAAGCTTTCTTT
CASRAGTTEAFF
>TRBV13|few|TRBJ2-1|12|-
TGTGCCAGCAGCTTAGAACAGGGAAACGAGTTCTTC
CASSLEQGNEFF
>TRBV2|few|TRBJ1-5|14|TRBD1
TGTGCCAGCAGCCGGGGACAGGGGATCCAGCCCCAGCATTTT
CASSRGQGIQPQHF
>TRBV19|-|TRBJ1-1|19|-
TGTGCCAGTAGTATAAGAATAACAGGGAACGTGGGGAAGAACACTGAAGCTTTCTTT
CASSIRITGNVGKNTEAFF
>TRBV19|few|TRBJ2-3|16|TRBD2
TGTGCCAGTAGTGGAAGATTAGCGGGGGGTACAGATACGCAGTATTTT
CASSGRLAGGTDTQYF
>TRBV7-9|few|TRBJ2-1|16|-
TGTGCCAGCGGCCGGGTAAGCGGCCCCTCGGGCAATGAGCAGTTCTTC
CASGRVSGPSGNEQFF
>TRBV27|-|TRBJ2-2|15|-
TGTGCCAGTGTACCAGTCTACGGGAACACCGGGGAGCTGTTTTTT
CASVPVYGNTGELFF
>TRBV7-2|-|TRBJ2-2|13|-
TGTGCCAGCAGCCGAGGGAACACCGGGGAGCTGTTTTTT
CASSRGNTGELFF
>TRBV19|-|TRBJ1-2|12|-
TGTGCCAGTAGTATACCGGCCTATGGCTACACCTTC
CASSIPAYGYTF
>TRBV7-9|-|TRBJ1-2|15|TRBD1
TGTGCCAGCAGCTTAAACCAGGGGGCGAACTATGGCTACACCTTC
CASSLNQGANYGYTF
>TRBV7-3|-|TRBJ2-7|15|TRBD2
TGTGCCAGCAGCTTAGCTAGCGGGGGGAACTACGAGCAGTACTTC
CASSLASGGNYEQYF
>TRBV9|-|TRBJ2-1|15|-
TGTGCCAGCAGCCCACTCCCGAACTCCTACAATGAGCAGTTCTTC
CASSPLPNSYNEQFF
>TRBV11-2|-|TRBJ2-3|15|TRBD1
TGTGCCAGCAGCCCAGGACAGGGCGGGGCAGATACGCAGTATTTT
CASSPGQGGADTQYF
>TRBV7-3|few|TRBJ1-1|13|TRBD1
TGTGCCAGCAGCTTAACCGACAGGGGAGGAGCTTTCTTT
CASSLTDRGGAFF
>TRBV7-8|-|TRBJ2-1|15|TRBD2
TGTGCCAGCAGCCGCGGGGGGGCTATCAGTAATGAGCAGTTCTTC
CASSRGGAISNEQFF
>TRBV5-1|few|TRBJ2-7|13|-
TGCGCCAGCAGCTTACAGGGATCCTACGAGCAGTACTTC
CASSLQGSYEQYF
>TRBV10-3|-|TRBJ2-7|18|-
TGTGCCATCAGTGAGTCTATTTCCGGGGCTACCCTGGGATACGAGCAGTACTTC
CAISESISGATLGYEQYF
>TRBV10-3|few|TRBJ2-5|14|TRBD1
TGTGCCATCAGTGACCCCCAGACAGGGGAGACCCAGTACTTC
CAISDPQTGETQYF
>TRBV11-3|-|TRBJ1-5|14|TRBD1
TGTGCCAGCAGCGTCGACAGGGGCGGTCAGCCCCAGCATTTT
CASSVDRGGQPQHF
>TRBV28|few|TRBJ2-7|15|-
TGTGCCAGCAGACTACCTCTAGAGGGGGTCTACGAGCAGTACTTC
CASRLPLEGVYEQYF
>TRBV30|-|TRBJ2-3|15|TRBD2
TGTGCCTGGAACGGCGGGGGGGCGCTGGGTGATACGCAGTATTTT
CAWNGGGALGDTQYF
>TRBV9|-|TRBJ1-1|17|-
TGTGCCAGCAGCGCCAGATTAACAGGGTTCATGAACACTGAAGCTTTCTTT
CASSARLTGFMNTEAFF
>TRBV30|-|TRBJ1-2|12|TRBD1
TGTGCCTGGGACAGGGACCTAATTGGCTACACCTTC
CAWDRDLIGYTF
>TRBV21-1|-|TRBJ2-3|18|-
TGTGCCAGCAGCAAAGCTAAGAAGCACAGCCCTAGCACAGATACGCAGTATTTT
CASSKAKKHSPSTDTQYF
>TRBV5-1|-|TRBJ2-7|15|TRBD1
TGCGCCAGCAGCTTGGCCGTGGGACAGGGTGACGAGCAGTACTTC
CASSLAVGQGDEQYF